This T cell receptor (beta chain) derives from a study of blood T cell repertoires in COVID-19. Study information: The study drew acute and convalescent COVID-19 samples from the United States, Italy and Spain.

Sequenced by immunoSEQ multiplex PCR; TCRdb stores in-frame clones only, minus some. The sample records a few hundred thousand clones, about 68% being singletons. V lost 2 bases, J lost 7 bases, and 1 base stayed unmatched. The V gene's germline CDR1 is MNHNS and CDR2 SASEGT. CDR3 length equals 13 residues. This receptor was obtained from a woman older than 75 with acute or convalescent COVID-19. The chain has TRBV6-1 and TRBJ2-2, with 7 bases matching TRBD2. Sequenced material: peripheral blood. This chain's CDR3 is CASSESGVGELFF. The CDR3 nucleotides are TGTGCCAGCAGTGAAAGCGGGGTCGGGGAGCTGTTTTTT.